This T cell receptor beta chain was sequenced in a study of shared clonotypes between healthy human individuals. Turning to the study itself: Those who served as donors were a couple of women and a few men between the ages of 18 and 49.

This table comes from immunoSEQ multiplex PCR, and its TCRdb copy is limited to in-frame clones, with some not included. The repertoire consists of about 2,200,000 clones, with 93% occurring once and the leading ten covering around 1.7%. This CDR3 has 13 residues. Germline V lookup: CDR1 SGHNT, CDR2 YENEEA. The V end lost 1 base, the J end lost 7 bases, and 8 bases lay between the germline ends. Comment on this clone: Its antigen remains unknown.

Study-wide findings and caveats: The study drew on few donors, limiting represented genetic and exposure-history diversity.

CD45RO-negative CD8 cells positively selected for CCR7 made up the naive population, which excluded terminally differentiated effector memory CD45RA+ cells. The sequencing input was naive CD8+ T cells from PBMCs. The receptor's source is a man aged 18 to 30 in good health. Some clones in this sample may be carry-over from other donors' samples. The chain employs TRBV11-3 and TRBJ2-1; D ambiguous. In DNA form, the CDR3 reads TGTGCCAGCAGCTTAGCGACCAAGAATGAGCAGTTCTTC. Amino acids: CASSLATKNEQFF. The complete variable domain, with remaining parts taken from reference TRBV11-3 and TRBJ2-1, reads EAGVVQSPRYKIIEKKQPVAFWCNPISGHNTLYWYLQNLGQGPELLIRYENEEAVDDSQLPKDRFSAERLKGVDSTLKIQPAELGDSAVYLCASSLATKNEQFFGPGTRLTVL.